These 17 T cell receptor beta chains came from one sample sequenced in a study of cytomegalovirus exposure and HLA in healthy donors. The data were produced by immunoSEQ multiplex PCR, yet TCRdb's version contains in-frame clones alone and is incomplete. The table lists 200,000 to 250,000 clones, roughly 87% of them singletons. Sequencing was done on a sample of PBMCs. These receptors were collected from a woman in her late teens or twenties in good health and CMV-seropositive.

The V and J genes are TRBV6-5 and TRBJ1-2; 7 nucleotides align to TRBD1. The J segment lost 5 bases and the V segment lost 5 bases, leaving 5 bases of the junction unmatched. This CDR3 comprises 13 residues. Germline values: CDR1 MNHEY, CDR2 SVGAGI. Here the CDR3 reads CASSEETGYGYTF. CDR3 DNA: TGTGCCAGCAGTGAGGAGACAGGGTATGGCTACACCTTC.

The J gene is TRBJ2-7, the V gene TRBV29-1; D is ambiguous. V was trimmed by 4 bases and J by 6 bases, leaving 25 bases between them. CDR3 length: 16 residues. The V gene's germline CDR1 is SQVTM and CDR2 ANQGSEA. CDR3 DNA: TGCAGCGTTGGCTGGCAGGTCGCCCTCGGCGAGCTCGAGCAGTACTTC. The encoded protein is CSVGWQVALGELEQYF.

The chain employs TRBV12-5 and TRBJ2-7; 8 bases align to TRBD2. From germline, CDR1 is LGHNT and CDR2 FRNRAP. V lost 3 bases and J lost 5; bases outside the gene matches: 18. The CDR3 totals 18 residues. This CDR3 reads CASGLYSGRAARGNEQYF. The CDR3 DNA follows: TGTGCTAGTGGTTTATATTCCGGGAGGGCCGCTCGGGGGAACGAGCAGTACTTC.

The CDR3 DNA follows: TGTGCCAGCAGCGGCGATGGGGCGGGGGATACGCAGTATTTT. Translating it yields CASSGDGAGDTQYF. This rearrangement joins TRBV7-3 to TRBJ2-3; a possible D gene is TRBD2 (6 bases). The CDR3 spans 14 residues. Per the germline V gene, CDR1 is SGHTA and CDR2 is FQGTGA. Trimming removed 5 bases from V and 6 bases from J, with 15 bases in between. The full variable domain, completed using reference TRBV7-3 and TRBJ2-3, is GAGVSQTPSNKVTEKGKYVELRCDPISGHTALYWYRQSLGQGPEFLIYFQGTGAADDSGLPNDRFFAVRPEGSVSTLKIQRTERGDSAVYLCASSGDGAGDTQYFGPGTRLTVL.

This clone was picked up many times. The chain joins TRBV2 to TRBJ2-7, with TRBD1 matching over 9 bases. The CDR3 is 14 residues long. The V segment lost 7 bases and the J segment 2 bases; nucleotides outside the gene matches: 6. From germline, CDR1 is SNHLY and CDR2 FYNNEI. CDR3 loop: CASNDDRGAYEQYF. CDR3 nucleotides: TGTGCCAGCAATGATGACAGGGGGGCCTACGAGCAGTACTTC.

This rearrangement joins TRBV10-3 to TRBJ1-2, with no clear D. Germline loops: CDR1 ENHRY, CDR2 SYGVKD. The CDR3 spans 14 residues. Deletions cut 8 bases from V and 2 bases from J, with 15 bases between. Here the CDR3 reads CAIGEQLVNYGYTF. The DNA of the CDR3 is TGTGCCATCGGGGAGCAATTGGTAAACTATGGCTACACCTTC.

The chain employs TRBV29-1 and TRBJ1-1, with 9 bases aligning to TRBD1. The CDR3 consists of 15 residues. Germline values: CDR1 SQVTM, CDR2 ANQGSEA. The J segment lost 1 base and the V segment lost 3 bases, leaving 6 bases of the junction unmatched. CDR3 residues: CSVDPWTGENTEAFF. The CDR3 coding sequence is TGCAGCGTTGACCCATGGACAGGGGAGAACACTGAAGCTTTCTTT.

The chain uses TRBV9 and TRBJ2-7, with a possible D match to TRBD1 (5 bases). V was shortened by 3 bases and J by 1 base, with 17 bases between the two germline ends. This CDR3 contains 16 residues. In germline, CDR1 is SGDLS, CDR2 YYNGEE. The CDR3 here is CASSASGRALSYEQYF. CDR3 coding DNA: TGTGCCAGCAGCGCCTCGGGCAGGGCCTTATCCTACGAGCAGTACTTC.

This clone turned up a few times. This chain joins TRBV18 and TRBJ1-1; 8 bases agree with TRBD1. J was trimmed by 0 bases and V by 6 bases; bases with no gene match: 6. The germline gives CDR1 KGHSH, CDR2 LQKENI. The CDR3 length is 15 residues. In DNA form, the CDR3 reads TGTGCCAGCTCCCATTCAGGGGGCCTGAACACTGAAGCTTTCTTT. Translated, it gives CASSHSGGLNTEAFF.

This clone was detected only a few times. The J gene is TRBJ1-2, the V gene TRBV4-1; 10 bases are shared with TRBD1. CDR1 and CDR2 from the germline V gene are MGHRA and YSYEKL. This CDR3 region has 17 residues. V dropped 1 base and J dropped 4; count of bases not matched to a gene: 9. CDR3 sequence (DNA): TGCGCCAGCAGCCAAGTCCCTCCGGGACAGGGGATCTATGGCTACACCTTC. Its protein product is CASSQVPPGQGIYGYTF.

The chain is built from TRBV28 and TRBJ2-5, with D maybe TRBD2 (5 bases). Trimming removed 1 base from V and 2 bases from J, with 8 bases in between. Per germline, CDR1 MDHEN and CDR2 SYDVKM. CDR3 length: 14 amino acids. The CDR3 bases are TGTGCCAGCAGTTTATCCGGGGAGCAAGAGACCCAGTACTTC. It is translated as CASSLSGEQETQYF. The variable domain in full, completed from reference TRBV28 and TRBJ2-5, reads DVKVTQSSRYLVKRTGEKVFLECVQDMDHENMFWYRQDPGLGLRLIYFSYDVKMKEKGDIPEGYSVSREKKERFSLILESASTNQTSMYLCASSLSGEQETQYFGPGTRLLVL.

This clone was seen just once. This sequence joins TRBV2 and TRBJ1-1; possibly TRBD1 for D (6 bases). The CDR3 totals 12 residues. V lost 7 bases to trimming and J lost 7 bases, with 13 bases between them. Per germline, CDR1 SNHLY and CDR2 FYNNEI. The CDR3 DNA reads TGTGCCAGCAAAACAGGGCGAGGTGAAGCTTTCTTT. This translates into CASKTGRGEAFF.

This clone was recorded a few times. The chain has TRBV18 and TRBJ1-2, with a possible D match to TRBD1 (6 bases). V dropped 2 bases and J dropped 5 bases, with 9 bases sitting between them. This CDR3 contains 13 residues. The germline CDR1 and CDR2 sequences are KGHSH and LQKENI. The CDR3 DNA reads as TGTGCCAGCTCACCAGGGACACCGTATGGCTACACCTTC. Translation: CASSPGTPYGYTF.

The V gene is TRBV5-1, the J gene TRBJ2-1; the match to TRBD1 covers 9 bases. J lost 7 bases, V lost 4 bases, and 12 bases had no gene match. The germline V gene encodes CDR1 SGHRS and CDR2 YFSETQ. The CDR3 is 16 residues long. The CDR3, as DNA: TGCGCCAGCAGCGTGGGCCCACAGGGGGCGCGGAATGAGCAGTTCTTC. Its translation is CASSVGPQGARNEQFF.

This chain links TRBV5-1 with TRBJ1-4; a weak D match, TRBD1 (5 bases). Deletions cut 5 bases from V and 4 bases from J, with 12 bases between. This CDR3 contains 14 residues. From germline, CDR1 is SGHRS and CDR2 YFSETQ. The CDR3 sequence is CASRPQGLNEKLFF. CDR3 nucleotide sequence: TGCGCCAGCAGGCCCCAGGGACTTAATGAAAAACTGTTTTTT.

The gene calls are TRBV28 and TRBJ2-7; possibly TRBD1 for D (5 bases). V shed 6 bases and J shed 1 base, with 7 bases lying between them. Germline-derived CDR1 and CDR2 are MDHEN and SYDVKM. The CDR3 has 12 amino acids. The CDR3: CASRTGSYEQYF. CDR3 nucleotides: TGTGCCAGCAGAACAGGATCCTACGAGCAGTACTTC. The full variable domain, in which reference TRBV28 and TRBJ2-7 provide the parts outside the CDR3, is DVKVTQSSRYLVKRTGEKVFLECVQDMDHENMFWYRQDPGLGLRLIYFSYDVKMKEKGDIPEGYSVSREKKERFSLILESASTNQTSMYLCASRTGSYEQYFGPGTRLTVT.

This clone was detected only once. The V call is TRBV25-1, the J call TRBJ2-1, with 10 nucleotides matching TRBD2. V shed 6 bases, J shed 8 bases, and the junction held 7 bases outside the gene matches. Germline CDR1 MGHDK, CDR2 SYGVNS. The CDR3 is 14 amino acids. This CDR3 is CASSEGLAGDEQFF. The CDR3 nucleotides read TGTGCCAGCAGCGAGGGGCTAGCGGGGGATGAGCAGTTCTTC.